The sequence of this T cell receptor (beta chain) was determined in a study of blood T cell repertoires in COVID-19. Study in general: Samples representing acute and convalescent COVID-19 were sourced from the United States, Italy and Spain. PBMCs, B-cell-depleted T cells, or T cells were the source of the cDNA or gDNA that made up the material.

CDR3 size: 13 residues. V trimming: 4 bases; J trimming: 13 bases; junction bases outside the gene matches: 10. Germline values: CDR1 SGHNT, CDR2 YYREEE (reference sequence). Sequencing used immunoSEQ multiplex PCR; TCRdb keeps in-frame clones, though not all of them. Of about 220,000 clones listed, 87% are singletons. Sample: peripheral blood. V and J are TRBV5-4 and TRBJ2-5, with 10 positions matching TRBD1. The sequence was obtained from a man between 40 and 49 years old with active or convalescent COVID-19. The CDR3, as DNA: TGTGCCAGCAGCACGGGCATTCGGGACAGGGGGTACTTC. Amino acid sequence: CASSTGIRDRGYF.